A single T cell receptor (beta chain) is shown here with its context. This record comes from a study of blood T cell repertoires in COVID-19. Study summary: The United States, Italy and Spain supplied acute and convalescent COVID-19 samples. Sources were T cells, B-cell-depleted T cells, or PBMCs; the material itself was cDNA or gDNA.

Germline V gives CDR1 WNHNN, CDR2 SYGVQD (reference sequence). V trimming: 11 bases; J trimming: 5 bases; junction bases outside the gene matches: 10. This CDR3 spans 13 amino acids. The protocol was immunoSEQ multiplex PCR, while the TCRdb copy is restricted to in-frame clones and leaves out a portion. The table includes about 57,000 clones, 87% detected once. Seattle's cohort entered during active infection and was followed longitudinally. The rearrangement links TRBV10-1 to TRBJ2-7, with TRBD1 matching 9 bases. The source is a woman aged 80 or over with COVID-19, enrolled during active disease. Input material: peripheral blood. The CDR3 sequence is CARKRDRVHEQYF. The DNA of the CDR3 is TGCGCCCGCAAAAGGGACAGGGTCCACGAGCAGTACTTC.